This is a list of T cell receptor beta chains from one sample in a study of T cell changes during pregnancy in multiple sclerosis. Assay used: immunoSEQ multiplex PCR; TCRdb lists only in-frame clones, some missing. The data contain about 30,000 clones, just over 90% of them seen just once; the ten biggest clones take up around 4.1%. Material: CD8+ T cells from peripheral blood mononuclear cells, obtained in the second trimester of pregnancy. The receptors derive from a female donor with multiple sclerosis, enrolled in a pregnancy study. CDR3s include the opening cysteine and the closing phenylalanine or tryptophan. Each record gives: V gene, clone size, J gene, CDR3 protein. Clone size appears in some rows only: once, few, many, or a class for an expanded clone.

v_gene: TRBV7-9
abundance: .
j_gene: TRBJ2-2
CDR3aa: CASSSRGGDPNTGELFF

v_gene: TRBV29-1
abundance: .
j_gene: TRBJ2-1
CDR3aa: CSVEGSQGHSSYNEQFF

v_gene: TRBV30
abundance: .
j_gene: TRBJ2-1
CDR3aa: CAWAQREGHINEQFF

v_gene: TRBV2
abundance: once
j_gene: TRBJ2-7
CDR3aa: CASSRTGLDSYEQYF

v_gene: TRBV5-1
abundance: .
j_gene: TRBJ2-7
CDR3aa: CASSLAKTGQGGSEQYF

v_gene: TRBV4-1
abundance: .
j_gene: TRBJ2-7
CDR3aa: CASSPPGTYEQYF

v_gene: TRBV7-3
abundance: .
j_gene: TRBJ2-2
CDR3aa: CASSSTAGGPNTGELFF

v_gene: TRBV4-3
abundance: .
j_gene: TRBJ2-1
CDR3aa: CASSRASTSPYNEQFF

v_gene: TRBV27
abundance: .
j_gene: TRBJ2-7
CDR3aa: CASSSPDGMRDEQYF

v_gene: TRBV29-1
abundance: once
j_gene: TRBJ2-3
CDR3aa: CSVDGREAPYSTDTQYF

v_gene: TRBV5-1
abundance: .
j_gene: TRBJ2-5
CDR3aa: CASKSGLPNRETQYF

v_gene: TRBV27
abundance: .
j_gene: TRBJ2-7
CDR3aa: CASSGIGDIRPYEQYF

v_gene: TRBV4-1
abundance: .
j_gene: TRBJ2-1
CDR3aa: CASQVVGGSSYNEQFF

v_gene: TRBV27
abundance: .
j_gene: TRBJ2-7
CDR3aa: CASSTYGVATPTEQYF

v_gene: TRBV5-6
abundance: .
j_gene: TRBJ2-1
CDR3aa: CASSLMLRGTYNEQFF

v_gene: TRBV15
abundance: .
j_gene: TRBJ2-5
CDR3aa: CATSRDRGGQETQYF

v_gene: TRBV5-1
abundance: .
j_gene: TRBJ2-7
CDR3aa: CASSYRGSYEQYF

v_gene: TRBV28
abundance: .
j_gene: TRBJ2-2
CDR3aa: CASSLSGNTGELFF

v_gene: TRBV27
abundance: once
j_gene: TRBJ2-7
CDR3aa: CASSPTGVNEQYF

v_gene: TRBV10-3
abundance: once
j_gene: TRBJ2-1
CDR3aa: CAISDLAGGISYNEQFF

v_gene: TRBV27
abundance: .
j_gene: TRBJ1-5
CDR3aa: CASSSTGGLQPQHF

v_gene: TRBV27
abundance: .
j_gene: TRBJ2-3
CDR3aa: CASRTSGRAGDTQYF

v_gene: TRBV4-2
abundance: .
j_gene: TRBJ2-1
CDR3aa: CASSQGTSGDFYNEQFF